This T cell receptor (beta chain) was documented in a study of cytomegalovirus exposure and HLA in healthy donors. Each donor was nominally healthy when sampled (though unrecorded immune exposures were likely). The CDR3 runs to 14 residues. The V gene end was trimmed by 4 bases and the J gene end by 7 bases; junction bases not matched to a gene: 9. Germline CDR1 is MGHRA and CDR2 is YSYEKL. PCR employed 60 Vbeta and 13 Jbeta primers. Generated by immunoSEQ multiplex PCR, the TCRdb table keeps only in-frame clones and is missing some. Of 150,000 to 200,000 clones listed, roughly 85% are singletons. Concerning this clone: Its specificity is not known.

Overall study results and limits: HLA-A and HLA-B allele assignments for most subjects were reportedly predicted accurately using TCR beta sequences.

This TCR was recovered from a man between 18 and 29 years old in good health and CMV-seropositive. V and J are TRBV4-1 and TRBJ1-2; 7 nucleotides match TRBD1. Sequenced sample: PBMCs. The CDR3 bases are TGCGCCAGCAGCCTTGTAGGGGGCTCGCGTGGCTACACCTTC. This encodes CASSLVGGSRGYTF.